This TCR beta chain was captured in a study of shared T cell receptors in the human thymus. Profiled with immunoSEQ multiplex PCR; TCRdb holds only in-frame clones, not every one. The profile covers hundreds of thousands of clones, with around 93% appearing a single time and approximately 0.02% taken by the ten largest. The germline CDR1 and CDR2 sequences are SGDLS and YYNGEE. With 3 bases removed from V and 7 bases from J, the gap between germline ends came to 16 bases. This CDR3 has 15 amino acids. The sequence came from a human donor. Sequences were obtained from thymocytes. The V and J genes are TRBV9 and TRBJ2-2, with a tentative D call TRBD2 (6 bases). CDR3 sequence reads: CASSESGLRDGELFF. The CDR3 DNA is TGTGCCAGCAGCGAATCCGGGTTGCGGGACGGGGAGCTGTTTTTT.